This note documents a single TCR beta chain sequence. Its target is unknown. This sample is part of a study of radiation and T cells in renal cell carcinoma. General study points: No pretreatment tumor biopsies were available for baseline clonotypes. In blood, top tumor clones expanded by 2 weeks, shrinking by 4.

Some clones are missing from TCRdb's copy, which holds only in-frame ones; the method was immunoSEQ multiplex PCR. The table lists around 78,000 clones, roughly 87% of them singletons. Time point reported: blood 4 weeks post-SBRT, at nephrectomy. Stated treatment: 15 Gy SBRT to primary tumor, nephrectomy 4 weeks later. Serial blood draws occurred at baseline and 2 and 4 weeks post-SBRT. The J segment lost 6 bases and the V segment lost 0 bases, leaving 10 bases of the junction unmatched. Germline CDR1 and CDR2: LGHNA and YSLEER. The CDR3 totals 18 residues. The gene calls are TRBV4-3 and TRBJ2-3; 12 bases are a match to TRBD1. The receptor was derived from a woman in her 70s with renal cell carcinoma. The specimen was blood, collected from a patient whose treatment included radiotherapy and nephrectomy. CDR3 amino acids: CASSQDLRGQGARDTQYF. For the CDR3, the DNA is TGCGCCAGCAGCCAAGATCTTAGGGGACAGGGGGCGAGGGATACGCAGTATTTT.